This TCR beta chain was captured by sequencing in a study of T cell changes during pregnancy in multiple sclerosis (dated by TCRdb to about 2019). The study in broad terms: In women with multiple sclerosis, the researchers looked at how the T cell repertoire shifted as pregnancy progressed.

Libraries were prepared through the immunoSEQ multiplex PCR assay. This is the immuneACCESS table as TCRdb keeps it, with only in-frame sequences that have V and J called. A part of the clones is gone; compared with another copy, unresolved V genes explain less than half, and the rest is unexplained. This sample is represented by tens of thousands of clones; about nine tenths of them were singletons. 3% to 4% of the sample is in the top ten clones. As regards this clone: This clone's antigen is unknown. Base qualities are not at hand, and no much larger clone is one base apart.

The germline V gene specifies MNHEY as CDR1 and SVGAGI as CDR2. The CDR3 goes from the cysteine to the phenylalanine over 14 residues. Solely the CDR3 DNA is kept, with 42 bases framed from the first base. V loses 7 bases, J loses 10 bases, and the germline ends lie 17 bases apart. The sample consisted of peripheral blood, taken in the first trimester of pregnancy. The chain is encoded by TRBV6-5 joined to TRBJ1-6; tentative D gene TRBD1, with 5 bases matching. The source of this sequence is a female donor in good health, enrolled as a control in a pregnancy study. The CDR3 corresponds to CASKRGRERSPLHF. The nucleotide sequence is TGTGCCAGCAAAAGAGGCAGGGAAAGATCACCCCTCCACTTT.